This is a list of T cell receptor beta chains from one sample in a study of technical replicates of blood from a handful of donors. Data came from immunoSEQ multiplex PCR; TCRdb stores just in-frame clones and leaves some out. There are about 80,000 clones in the sample; over 95% occur only once, and approximately 0.21% lies in the top ten. Sequencing was done on a sample of T cells isolated from PBMCs. The receptors derive from a human donor in good health. Both conserved end residues are part of each CDR3. A D gene is named only where the DNA matches it firmly. Size is omitted from some rows. Given values are once, few, many or a class for expanded clones.

j_call d_call clone_size v_call cdr3_aa cdr3_nt
TRBJ1-2 TRBD1 . TRBV19 CASTPRDRNYGYTF TGTGCCAGTACTCCTAGGGACAGAAACTATGGCTACACCTTC
TRBJ2-1 . once TRBV30 CAWSVGTWEFF TGTGCCTGGAGTGTCGGGACATGGGAGTTCTTC
TRBJ2-7 . . TRBV12-1 CASSFHRFCYEQYF TGTGCCAGCAGCTTTCACAGGTTTTGCTACGAGCAGTACTTC
TRBJ2-6 TRBD1 . TRBV30 CAWLAGTGNSGANVLTF TGTGCCTGGTTGGCCGGGACAGGGAACTCTGGGGCCAACGTCCTGACTTTC
TRBJ1-2 . . TRBV18 CASSPSGAYYGYTF TGTGCCAGCTCACCATCAGGGGCTTATTATGGCTACACCTTC
TRBJ2-7 TRBD1 . TRBV28 CASRVRGPTYEQYF TGTGCCAGCAGAGTCAGGGGGCCCACCTACGAGCAGTACTTC
TRBJ2-2 . once TRBV29-1 CSVVATGPGELFF TGCAGCGTTGTCGCGACAGGCCCCGGGGAGCTGTTTTTT
TRBJ2-7 TRBD1 . TRBV25-1 CASSRTGGSWEQYF TGTGCCAGCAGTAGGACAGGGGGCTCGTGGGAGCAGTACTTC
TRBJ2-3 TRBD1 . TRBV7-9 CASSLGTGSTPIGTDTQYF TGTGCCAGCAGCTTAGGGACAGGAAGCACACCAATAGGCACAGATACGCAGTATTTT
TRBJ1-1 . once TRBV6-4 CASREGSEAFF TGTGCCAGCAGGGAGGGTTCCGAAGCTTTCTTT
TRBJ1-2 TRBD1 . TRBV10-2 CASRAQGDYGYTF TGCGCCAGCAGAGCACAGGGGGACTATGGCTACACCTTC
TRBJ2-5 . . TRBV18 CASSPLQGETQYF TGTGCCAGCTCACCCCTACAGGGAGAGACCCAGTACTTC
TRBJ2-7 . . TRBV6-1 CASGSLESSYEQYF TGTGCCAGCGGCTCACTAGAGAGCTCCTACGAGCAGTACTTC
TRBJ2-1 TRBD1 . TRBV5-1 CASSSGQGSDEQFF TGCGCCAGCAGCTCGGGACAGGGGAGCGATGAGCAGTTCTTC
TRBJ2-7 . . TRBV30 CAWSPTGLSDEQYF TGTGCCTGGAGCCCTACAGGGTTATCGGACGAGCAGTACTTC
TRBJ2-3 . once TRBV7-6 CASSLGTDTQYF TGTGCCAGCAGCTTAGGGACTGATACGCAGTATTTT
TRBJ1-1 . . TRBV9 CASSESLRAGSTEAFF TGTGCCAGCAGCGAATCCCTCAGGGCTGGCAGCACTGAAGCTTTCTTT
TRBJ2-1 TRBD1 once TRBV5-1 CASSLAGGSSYNEQFF TGCGCCAGCAGCTTGGCAGGGGGAAGCTCCTACAATGAGCAGTTCTTC